The 26 T cell receptor beta chains in this list originate from one sample, sequenced in a study of early T cells in non-severe SARS-CoV-2 infection. MiXCR, run by TCRdb on the 5' RACE reads, gives a single entry per CDR3 protein. The sample gives about 80,000 distinct CDR3 sequences, approximately 10% of which show up once; around 5% is in the top ten. The sample consisted of whole blood. These receptors were taken from an adult who was a healthcare worker with PCR-confirmed SARS-CoV-2 infection or an uninfected control (not recorded which).

In its sample, this clonotype was seen many times. The V gene is TRBV18, the J gene TRBJ1-5, with 8 nucleotides matching TRBD1. CDR1 is KGHSH, CDR2 LQKENI, per germline. V was clipped by 6 bases and J by 4 bases; unmatched bases: 5. CDR3 length: 14 residues. CDR3 region: CASSQGAQNQPQHF. Written as DNA, the CDR3 is TGTGCCAGCTCCCAGGGGGCGCAGAATCAGCCCCAGCATTTT. Supplemented by reference TRBV18 and TRBJ1-5, the full variable domain reads NAGVMQNPRHLVRRRGQEARLRCSPMKGHSHVYWYRQLPEEGLKFMVYLQKENIIDESGMPKERFSAEFPKEGPSILRIQQVVRGDSAAYFCASSQGAQNQPQHFGDGTRLSIL.

This clonotype was seen many times. The chain links TRBV11-2 to TRBJ1-1, with 7 bases matching TRBD1. This CDR3 comprises 17 residues. V was pared by 3 bases and J by 1 base, with 11 bases of the junction left unmatched. Germline assignment: CDR1 SGHAT and CDR2 FQNNGV. The CDR3 loop reads CASSLRTPGTANTEAFF. DNA for the CDR3: TGTGCCAGCAGCTTGAGAACCCCCGGGACAGCGAACACTGAAGCTTTCTTT.

This clonotype was seen at least ten times. This chain joins TRBV30 and TRBJ1-4; TRBD1 matches at 7 bases. The junction had 6 bases not matched to a gene; V was cut back by 2 bases and J by 0 bases. The CDR3 consists of 16 residues. Germline V gene sequence: CDR1 GTSNPN, CDR2 SVGIG (reference sequence). The DNA of the CDR3 is TGTGCCTGGAGTCCGTGGCAGGGGGCAACTAATGAAAAACTGTTTTTT. Translating it yields CAWSPWQGATNEKLFF. Full variable domain (missing parts from reference TRBV30 and TRBJ1-4): SQTIHQWPATLVQPVGSPLSLECTVEGTSNPNLYWYRQAAGRGLQLLFYSVGIGQISSEVPQNLSASRPQDRQFILSSKKLLLSDSGFYLCAWSPWQGATNEKLFFGSGTQLSVL.

There are many counts of this clonotype. This rearrangement joins TRBV4-1 to TRBJ2-3; 7 bases match TRBD1. J lost 3 bases, V lost 0 bases, and 12 bases had no gene match. The germline V gene encodes CDR1 MGHRA and CDR2 YSYEKL. The CDR3 covers 18 residues. CDR3 nucleotide sequence: TGCGCCAGCAGCCAAGAAGACAGGGCTAGAAGGGGGACAGATACGCAGTATTTT. It specifies CASSQEDRARRGTDTQYF.

In this sample, this clonotype turned up many times. V usage is TRBV9 and J usage is TRBJ2-3; D possibly matches TRBD1 or TRBD2 (6 bases each). Per germline, CDR1 SGDLS and CDR2 YYNGEE. The ends were cut back, 2 bases at V and 0 bases at J, with 16 bases in the middle. CDR3 length equals 17 residues. The CDR3 coding sequence is TGTGCCAGCAGCGTGAGGGGGGTGAGCACCAGCACAGATACGCAGTATTTT. It is translated as CASSVRGVSTSTDTQYF.

This clonotype was seen repeatedly, ten times or more. The chain is built from TRBV19 and TRBJ1-5; weak D call: TRBD1 (5 bases). Germline V gene sequence: CDR1 LNHDA, CDR2 SQIVND (reference sequence). V lost 7 bases and J lost 3, with 19 bases in between. This CDR3 spans 16 amino acids. In nucleotides, the CDR3 is TGTGCCAGTATCGGTCCTCCGGGGACCTACAATCAGCCCCAGCATTTT. Protein sequence: CASIGPPGTYNQPQHF.

The V and J genes are TRBV29-1 and TRBJ1-1, with D possibly being TRBD1 (5 bases). Trimming cost V 4 bases and J 6 bases, with 6 bases left between them. Per germline, CDR1 SQVTM and CDR2 ANQGSEA. The CDR3 loop spans 10 amino acids. As DNA, the CDR3 is TGCAGCGTTGCGGGGGCTGAAGCTTTCTTT. As protein: CSVAGAEAFF. The entire variable domain, with the rest obtained from reference TRBV29-1 and TRBJ1-1, is as follows: SAVISQKPSRDICQRGTSLTIQCQVDSQVTMMFWYRQQPGQSLTLIATANQGSEATYESGFVIDKFPISRPNLTFSTLTVSNMSPEDSSIYLCSVAGAEAFFGQGTRLTVV.

The chain has TRBV19 and TRBJ2-7, with no clear D. CDR3 length equals 15 residues. CDR1 and CDR2 from the germline V gene are LNHDA and SQIVND (reference sequence). The V end was cut by 5 bases, the J end by 0 bases, with 14 bases between. The CDR3 region has the DNA TGTGCCAGTAGTCCCGGCACTTTCGGCTCCTACGAGCAGTACTTC. Translation gives CASSPGTFGSYEQYF.

This clonotype turned up a few times. This sequence joins TRBV6-2 or TRBV6-3 and TRBJ1-1; D is uncertain. V gave up 7 bases and J gave up 3 bases, with 12 bases separating them. CDR1 MNHEY and CDR2 SVGEGT come from the germline V gene. The CDR3 totals 13 residues. The CDR3: CASTTRTYTEAFF. The CDR3 DNA is TGTGCCAGCACCACCCGCACCTACACTGAAGCTTTCTTT.

V gene TRBV4-3 combines with J gene TRBJ2-2; no clear D gene. Trimming left V 1 base short and J 0 bases short, with 3 bases between. CDR1 and CDR2 (germline): LGHNA, YSLEER. The length of the CDR3 is 14 residues. The DNA of the CDR3 is TGCGCCAGCAGCCAAGGGACGAACACCGGGGAGCTGTTTTTT. Translated: CASSQGTNTGELFF.

The rearrangement uses TRBV9 and TRBJ2-5; the match to TRBD2 covers 8 bases. Germline lookup yields CDR1 SGDLS and CDR2 YYNGEE. The CDR3 has 17 residues. After removal of 0 bases from V and 1 base from J, the junction contained 8 bases not matched to a gene. The CDR3 sequence: CASSVAGLAGSQETQYF. The CDR3 DNA is TGTGCCAGCAGCGTAGCAGGATTAGCGGGGTCCCAAGAGACCCAGTACTTC. Filled out from reference TRBV9 and TRBJ2-5, the complete variable domain reads DSGVTQTPKHLITATGQRVTLRCSPRSGDLSVYWYQQSLDQGLQFLIQYYNGEERAKGNILERFSAQQFPDLHSELNLSSLELGDSALYFCASSVAGLAGSQETQYFGPGTRLLVL.

This clonotype was recorded a few times. The V call is TRBV7-9, the J call TRBJ1-1; no clear D gene. From germline, CDR1 is SEHNR and CDR2 FQNEAQ (reference sequence). The V end was cut by 6 bases, the J end by 7 bases, with 12 bases between. CDR3 size: 12 residues. The CDR3 DNA reads as TGTGCCAGCAGTCAAACTAGGGTTGAAGCTTTCTTT. Amino acids: CASSQTRVEAFF.

This clonotype showed up just a few times. V and J are TRBV9 and TRBJ2-7; 7 bases fit TRBD1. This CDR3 has 15 residues. V lost 1 base to trimming and J lost 0 bases; unmatched junction nucleotides: 4. Per germline, CDR1 SGDLS and CDR2 YYNGEE. The CDR3 sequence: CASSVTPGGSYEQYF. CDR3 nucleotide sequence: TGTGCCAGCAGCGTAACTCCAGGGGGCTCCTACGAGCAGTACTTC.

This clonotype was recorded many times. The chain is built from TRBV19 and TRBJ2-2; 9 bases fit TRBD1. V dropped 0 bases and J dropped 7; count of bases not matched to a gene: 15. The V gene's germline CDR1 is LNHDA and CDR2 SQIVND (reference sequence). This CDR3 comprises 19 residues. The CDR3 loop reads CASSIDRGYRDREVGELFF. In DNA form, the CDR3 reads TGTGCCAGTAGTATAGATCGCGGGTACCGGGACAGGGAAGTCGGGGAGCTGTTTTTT.

With respect to this clonotype: A junction boundary mismatches the germline segment, possibly from a read error. The genes are TRBV6-5 and TRBJ1-4; TRBD1 might be the D (6 bases). Per germline, CDR1 MNHEY and CDR2 SVGAGI. The CDR3 is made up of 13 amino acids. The CDR3 DNA follows: TGTGCCAGCAAACAGGGAACTAATGGAAAACTGTTTTTT. This codes for CASKQGTNGKLFF.

CDR3 bases: TGTGCCACCAGCAGCGGGACAGGTCCTCCGGGGGAGTCACCCCTCCACTTT. This gives the protein CATSSGTGPPGESPLHF. The rearrangement links TRBV15 to TRBJ1-6; 8 bases line up with TRBD1. V shed 3 bases, J shed 10 bases, and the junction held 14 bases outside the gene matches. CDR1 and CDR2 from the germline V gene are LNHNV and YYDKDF (reference sequence). The CDR3 loop spans 17 amino acids.

V usage is TRBV4-2 and J usage is TRBJ2-5, with D unclear. Germline V lookup: CDR1 LGHNA, CDR2 YNFKEQ. V was trimmed by 2 bases and J by 2 bases, leaving 6 bases between them. The CDR3 has 13 amino acids. DNA for the CDR3: TGTGCCAGCAGCCAATCCCGTCAAGAGACCCAGTACTTC. Its translation: CASSQSRQETQYF.

The sample holds a few counts of this clonotype. The V and J genes are TRBV12-3 or TRBV12-4 and TRBJ1-3; tentative D call: TRBD1 (5 bases). The CDR3 is 21 residues long. Trimming pared 7 bases from V and 0 bases from J, leaving 31 bases between. The CDR3 DNA is TGTGCCAGCACCCCTTTTCGAAAGGGGCTTATTAAATCCTTCTCTGGAAACACCATATATTTT. It translates to CASTPFRKGLIKSFSGNTIYF.

V and J are TRBV18 and TRBJ2-1; D is perhaps TRBD2 (5 bases). The germline V and J ends were trimmed by 3 bases and 1 base, with 10 bases remaining between them. This CDR3 region has 15 residues. Germline lookup yields CDR1 KGHSH and CDR2 LQKENI. The CDR3 loop reads CASSPLTSSYNEQFF. Here the CDR3 DNA reads TGTGCCAGCTCACCTCTCACTAGTTCCTACAATGAGCAGTTCTTC.

This clonotype showed up many times. J is TRBJ2-3 and V is TRBV11-2; D is possibly TRBD2 (6 bases). Germline loops: CDR1 SGHAT, CDR2 FQNNGV. Trimming shortened V by 4 bases and J by 5 bases, and 16 bases separated the two germline ends. The CDR3 runs 15 residues. This chain's CDR3 is CASSWRDPPLDTQYF. DNA for the CDR3: TGTGCCAGCAGCTGGCGGGACCCACCCCTAGATACGCAGTATTTT.

This clonotype has ten or more counts. The V call is TRBV12-3 or TRBV12-4, the J call TRBJ2-1, with 12 nucleotides matching TRBD2. The CDR3 loop spans 16 amino acids. The trim removed 6 bases at V and 8 bases at J, leaving 11 bases unmatched. In DNA form, the CDR3 reads TGTGCCAGCAGACGGACTAGCGGGGCCCTTAGGGATGAGCAGTTCTTC. Translation gives CASRRTSGALRDEQFF.

This clonotype was observed a few times. V is TRBV12-3 or TRBV12-4 and J is TRBJ1-2, with 8 bases fitting TRBD1. This CDR3 has 15 residues. V was pared by 5 bases and J by 2 bases, with 7 bases of the junction left unmatched. DNA of the CDR3: TGTGCCAGCAGTGACAGGGGAAGATCCAACTATGGCTACACCTTC. Residues: CASSDRGRSNYGYTF.

The chain recombines TRBV29-1 with TRBJ1-1; no reliable D call. The CDR3 has 10 residues. Germline V gives CDR1 SQVTM, CDR2 ANQGSEA. Trimming left V 6 bases short and J 7 bases short, with 9 bases between. CDR3 sequence: CSVQSGEAFF. The CDR3 bases are TGCAGCGTCCAGTCTGGTGAAGCTTTCTTT. Variable domain in full (rest from reference TRBV29-1 and TRBJ1-1): SAVISQKPSRDICQRGTSLTIQCQVDSQVTMMFWYRQQPGQSLTLIATANQGSEATYESGFVIDKFPISRPNLTFSTLTVSNMSPEDSSIYLCSVQSGEAFFGQGTRLTVV.

V gene TRBV5-1 combines with J gene TRBJ2-3; a possible D gene is TRBD2 (7 bases). CDR3 length: 20 residues. Germline V lookup: CDR1 SGHRS, CDR2 YFSETQ. The germline V and J ends were trimmed by 2 bases and 6 bases, with 31 bases remaining between them. The CDR3 DNA reads TGCGCCAGCAGCTTCGAGGGACTATTTGTTTCCGGGGACACACGTGATACGCAGTATTTT. It translates to CASSFEGLFVSGDTRDTQYF.

The J gene is TRBJ1-1, the V gene TRBV5-1; D possibly corresponds to TRBD1 (5 bases). Germline loops: CDR1 SGHRS, CDR2 YFSETQ. The CDR3 is 14 amino acids. Between the trimmed V and J ends, which lost 0 bases and 4 bases, there was a span of 10 bases. The CDR3 DNA reads as TGCGCCAGCAGCTTGGCCTACAGGACCACTGAAGCTTTCTTT. Protein sequence: CASSLAYRTTEAFF.

This clonotype was counted ten times or more. The J gene is TRBJ1-2, the V gene TRBV27; 10 nucleotides agree with TRBD1. The V segment lost 5 bases and the J segment 5 bases; nucleotides outside the gene matches: 11. The CDR3 consists of 16 residues. Germline CDR1 reads MNHEY; CDR2 reads SMNVEV (reference sequence). In DNA form, the CDR3 reads TGTGCCAGCAGTCCCCGGCCGACAGGGGGCCTTTATGGCTACACCTTC. Translating it yields CASSPRPTGGLYGYTF.